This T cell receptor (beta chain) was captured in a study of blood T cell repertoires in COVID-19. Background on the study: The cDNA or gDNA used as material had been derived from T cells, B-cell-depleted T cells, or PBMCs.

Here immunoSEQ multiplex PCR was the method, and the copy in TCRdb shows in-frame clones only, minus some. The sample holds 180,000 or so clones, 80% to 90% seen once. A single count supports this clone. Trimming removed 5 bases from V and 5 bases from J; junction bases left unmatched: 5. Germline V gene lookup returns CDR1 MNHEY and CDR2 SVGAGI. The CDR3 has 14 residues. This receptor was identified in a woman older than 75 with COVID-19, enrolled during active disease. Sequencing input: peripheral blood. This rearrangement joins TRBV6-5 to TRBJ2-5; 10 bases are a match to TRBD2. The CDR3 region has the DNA TGTGCCAGCAGTACGTTAGCGGGGGGTGAGACCCAGTACTTC. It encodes CASSTLAGGETQYF.